What follows describes a single TCR beta chain. The record originates from a study of cytomegalovirus exposure and HLA in healthy donors. Primers for the PCR totalled 60 Vbeta and 13 Jbeta. The table came from immunoSEQ multiplex PCR; TCRdb's copy has only in-frame clones and leaves some out. The sample has approximately 58,000 clones. Sequencing used PBMCs. This receptor was taken from a young man in good health and CMV-seropositive.

The CDR3 DNA reads TGTGCCAGCAGCCCCGGGTTAGCGGATACCTACGAGCAGTACTTC. This encodes CASSPGLADTYEQYF. The chain employs TRBV7-3 and TRBJ2-7; perhaps TRBD2 as D (6 bases). Germline assignment: CDR1 SGHTA and CDR2 FQGTGA. The V end was cut by 5 bases, the J end by 2 bases, with 16 bases between. The CDR3 runs 15 residues.